Below are 12 T cell receptor beta chains sequenced from a single sample in a study of T cells in Graves' hyperthyroidism and ophthalmopathy. TCR beta CDR3 sequences were amplified from RNA transcripts. First-round RT-PCR with HTBI primers amplified the TCR CDR3 region. Via MiXCR, TCRdb re-called the multiplex PCR reads, giving one row per CDR3 protein. The sample lists around 280,000 distinct CDR3 sequences, about 14% seen once, with approximately 8.6% in the top ten. Source material: blood. These receptors were collected from a woman aged 25 to 39 with Graves' hyperthyroidism that later progressed to Graves' ophthalmopathy.

Ten or more counts support this clonotype. J is TRBJ2-1 and V is TRBV27; the match to TRBD2 covers 8 bases. The CDR3 consists of 16 residues. Looked up from germline, CDR1 is MNHEY and CDR2 is SMNVEV (reference sequence). Losses at the gene ends were 3 bases for V and 4 bases for J; bases not matched to a gene: 8. The CDR3 DNA sequence: TGTGCCAGCAGTTTTAAAGGACTAGCCATATACAATGAGCAGTTCTTC. It specifies CASSFKGLAIYNEQFF.

In this sample, this clonotype turned up a few times. The rearrangement joins TRBV25-1 to TRBJ2-3, with a tentative D call TRBD2 (8 bases). Germline V gene data show CDR1 as MGHDK and CDR2 as SYGVNS. The CDR3 length is 18 residues. The V end was cut by 7 bases, the J end by 6 bases, with 29 bases between. The CDR3 DNA reads TGTGCCAGCACCAGGGGGGCGGGAGGCATCACCCCTGGGGATACGCAGTATTTT. It yields the protein CASTRGAGGITPGDTQYF.

This clonotype was detected many times. The chain employs TRBV3-1 and TRBJ2-7; 12 bases are shared with TRBD1. Germline V gives CDR1 LGHDT, CDR2 YNNKEL (reference sequence). This CDR3 has 14 residues. V lost 4 bases, J lost 6 bases, and 4 bases stayed unmatched. The CDR3 sequence: CASSPRDRGLEQYF. Here the CDR3 DNA reads TGTGCCAGCAGCCCCCGGGACAGGGGGCTCGAGCAGTACTTC.

This clonotype was observed many times. The chain carries TRBV7-3 and TRBJ2-3; D call uncertain. Germline values: CDR1 SGHTA, CDR2 FQGTGA. Trimming cost V 0 bases and J 2 bases, with 6 bases left between them. The CDR3 extends over 14 amino acids. CDR3 nucleotides: TGTGCCAGCAGCTTAACTGGAAACACAGATACGCAGTATTTT. This translates into CASSLTGNTDTQYF.

This clonotype came up many times. This sequence joins TRBV6-1 and TRBJ2-2; D may be TRBD1 (7 bases). Germline V gene sequence: CDR1 MNHNS, CDR2 SASEGT. V dropped 8 bases and J dropped 3 bases, with 25 bases sitting between them. The CDR3 length is 18 residues. The CDR3 coding sequence is TGTGCCAGCGTCTTTTTTAGGGGGCCCCGCGGGGACACCGGGGAGCTGTTTTTT. Translation: CASVFFRGPRGDTGELFF.

This clonotype showed up many times. The chain carries TRBV7-2 and TRBJ1-1; tentatively, D is TRBD1 (5 bases). CDR1 is SGHTA and CDR2 is FQGNSA in the germline V gene. The length of the CDR3 is 13 residues. The germline V and J ends were trimmed by 5 bases and 4 bases, with 11 bases remaining between them. CDR3 nucleotides: TGTGCCAGCAGCGCCTGGGGGATCACTGAAGCTTTCTTT. Amino acid sequence: CASSAWGITEAFF.

In this sample, this clonotype turned up many times. The rearrangement uses TRBV5-1 and TRBJ2-3; TRBD2 matches 10 bases. Germline-derived CDR1 and CDR2 are SGHRS and YFSETQ. The CDR3 is 15 amino acids. V shed 4 bases, J shed 6 bases, and the junction held 8 bases outside the gene matches. This CDR3 is CASSMTSGHSDTQYF. The CDR3 coding sequence is TGCGCCAGCAGCATGACTAGCGGGCATTCGGATACGCAGTATTTT.

At least ten counts were recorded for this clonotype. V is TRBV28 and J is TRBJ2-2; the match to TRBD1 covers 8 bases. Trimming took 6 bases from V and 4 from J; bases not matched to a gene: 4. The germline gives CDR1 MDHEN, CDR2 SYDVKM. The CDR3 is made up of 14 amino acids. In nucleotides, the CDR3 is TGTGCCAGCAGGACCACAGGGGGCACCGGGGAGCTGTTTTTT. Translation: CASRTTGGTGELFF.

In its sample, this clonotype was seen a few times. The chain combines TRBV3-2 with TRBJ2-7; TRBD2, the D gene given by the table, was not confirmed from the DNA. TRBV3-2 is assigned pseudogene status. This CDR3 has 18 amino acids. The CDR3 is CASSPQQREREGLYEQYF. The CDR3 DNA follows: TGTGCCAGCAGCCCCCAACAGAGGGAGCGGGAGGGCCTCTACGAGCAGTACTTC.

This clonotype has a count of ten or more. This chain connects TRBV7-6 to TRBJ2-1; possible D gene TRBD2, 6 bases. Germline V gives CDR1 SGHVS, CDR2 FNYEAQ. The CDR3 runs to 13 residues. V was pared by 4 bases and J by 7 bases, with 11 bases between. The CDR3 bases are TGTGCCAGCAGCTCGAGTGCGGGGAATGAGCAGTTCTTC. Amino acid sequence: CASSSSAGNEQFF.

This clonotype was counted ten times or more. This sequence joins TRBV19 and TRBJ2-1; maybe TRBD2 (6 bases). Trimming stripped 3 bases from V and 0 bases from J, with 6 bases between. The CDR3 is made up of 14 amino acids. Per germline, CDR1 LNHDA and CDR2 SQIVND (reference sequence). In DNA form, the CDR3 reads TGTGCCAGTAGTATCGGGAGCTCCTACAATGAGCAGTTCTTC. The encoded protein is CASSIGSSYNEQFF.

Many counts were recorded for this clonotype. The chain links TRBV15 to TRBJ2-7, with 7 bases lining up with TRBD1. Germline V gives CDR1 LNHNV, CDR2 YYDKDF (reference sequence). The V segment lost 4 bases and the J segment 4 bases; nucleotides outside the gene matches: 1. The CDR3 runs to 12 residues. DNA for the CDR3: TGTGCCACCAGCATACAGGGGTACGAGCAGTACTTC. Amino acid sequence: CATSIQGYEQYF.